The rows below give T cell receptor beta chains drawn from one sample of a study of blood T cell repertoires in COVID-19. The data were produced by immunoSEQ multiplex PCR, yet TCRdb's version contains in-frame clones alone and is incomplete. Of around 56,000 clones in the sample, around 82% are singletons; the top ten hold 5.5% to 7.5%. Sequencing was done on a sample of peripheral blood. These receptors all stem from a man in his sixties with acute or convalescent COVID-19. Both conserved end residues are part of each CDR3. The D gene is left open where the match is weak. Not all rows give a size; the values are once, few, many and, for expanded clones, a class.

D	V	J	size	DNA	CDR3
TRBD1	TRBV27	TRBJ1-2	once	TGTGCCAGCAGTTCACAGGGGAACATCTATGGCTACACCTTC	CASSSQGNIYGYTF
TRBD1	TRBV9	TRBJ2-7	NA	TGTGCCAGCAGCAGCTCCGGGACAGGGGCGAACGAGCAGTACTTC	CASSSSGTGANEQYF
NA	TRBV3-1/TRBV3-2	TRBJ2-5	NA	TGTGCCAGTCAGGAAGGGGGGGGCCCAGAGACCCAGTACTTC	CASQEGGGPETQYF
TRBD1	TRBV7-9	TRBJ2-7	NA	TGTGCCAGCAGCCCCACAGGGGGCTACGAGCAGTACTTC	CASSPTGGYEQYF
NA	TRBV18	TRBJ1-2	NA	TGTGCCAGCTCACCCACCGGTGGAGCCCCTGGCTACACCTTC	CASSPTGGAPGYTF
TRBD1	TRBV5-5	TRBJ1-5	NA	TGTGCCAGCAGCAGGACAGGGAGCAATCAGCCCCAGCATTTT	CASSRTGSNQPQHF
TRBD1	TRBV9	TRBJ2-3	NA	TGTGCCAGCAGCCCCCCTGCGGGACAGGCGACAGATACGCAGTATTTT	CASSPPAGQATDTQYF
NA	TRBV10-2	TRBJ2-3	once	TGCGCCGTCGGAAGGGGGAAACCTAGCACAGATACGCAGTATTTT	CAVGRGKPSTDTQYF
NA	TRBV15	TRBJ2-5	NA	TGTGCCACCAGCAGAGACCCTCGAGAGACCCAGTACTTC	CATSRDPRETQYF
NA	TRBV7-8	TRBJ2-1	NA	TGTGCCAGCAGGGAGGTGGATCAATTCCCCAATGAGCAGTTCTTC	CASREVDQFPNEQFF
NA	TRBV15	TRBJ1-6	NA	TGTGCCACCAGCAGACGGCAGGGCAATTCACCCCTCCACTTT	CATSRRQGNSPLHF
NA	TRBV6-1	TRBJ1-5	NA	TGTGCCAGCAGTGAACAGGGGAATCAGCCCCAGCATTTT	CASSEQGNQPQHF
TRBD1	TRBV2	TRBJ2-1	NA	TGTGCCAGCAGTCGAGAGGGGGCCCCCAATGAGCAGTTCTTC	CASSREGAPNEQFF
NA	TRBV5-6	TRBJ2-7	NA	TGTGCCAGCAGCTTGGTAATAGATTCCTACGAGCAGTACTTC	CASSLVIDSYEQYF
NA	TRBV10-3	TRBJ2-3	NA	TGTGCCATCAGTGAGTGGACTGGAGGGGCAGATACGCAGTATTTT	CAISEWTGGADTQYF
NA	TRBV29-1	TRBJ1-1	NA	TGCAGCGTGTCGAGGGCGGGCACTGAAGCTTTCTTT	CSVSRAGTEAFF
NA	TRBV10-3	TRBJ1-1	NA	TGTGCCATCAGCCTCGGCGCGGGAGTTGAAGCTTTCTTT	CAISLGAGVEAFF
NA	TRBV25-1	TRBJ1-5	NA	TGTGCCAGCAGTGAAATAGGTGGAGGCAATCAGCCCCAGCATTTT	CASSEIGGGNQPQHF
NA	TRBV20-1	TRBJ2-3	NA	TGCAGTGCTAGTGGGACACAGGTTAGCACAGATACGCAGTATTTT	CSASGTQVSTDTQYF
NA	TRBV5-1	TRBJ2-5	NA	TGCGCCAGCAGCTTGGTATCGGGGGAGGAGACCCAGTACTTC	CASSLVSGEETQYF
NA	TRBV3-1/TRBV3-2	TRBJ1-6	NA	TGTGCCAGCAGCTTCGGTCGGGGGGACTCACCCCTCCACTTT	CASSFGRGDSPLHF
NA	TRBV3-1/TRBV3-2	TRBJ2-7	NA	TGTGCCAGCAGCCAAGGCCGGGCTTTAGGGAGTGAGCAGTACTTC	CASSQGRALGSEQYF
TRBD2	TRBV30	TRBJ2-3	NA	TGTGCCTGGAGTGTAGCGGGGGGCCGCACAGATACGCAGTATTTT	CAWSVAGGRTDTQYF
TRBD1	TRBV2	TRBJ2-5	NA	TGTGCCAACCAACGGGACAGGGGGAGACAAGAGACCCAGTACTTC	CANQRDRGRQETQYF
NA	TRBV6-2/TRBV6-3	TRBJ1-2	NA	TGTGCCAGCAGCCATGGGGAGGGGTATGGCTACACCTTC	CASSHGEGYGYTF
TRBD1	TRBV7-9	TRBJ1-1	NA	TGTGCCAGCAGCCTCGGGACAGCCGTGGGCGCTGAAGCTTTCTTT	CASSLGTAVGAEAFF
NA	TRBV7-9	TRBJ2-2	few	TGTGCCAGCAGCCCCCCAGGGAAGCTCGCCGCCGGTTATGGGCTGTTTTTT	CASSPPGKLAAGYGLFF
TRBD1	TRBV7-9	TRBJ1-6	NA	TGTGCCAGCAGTGGGGACAGCTCCTATAATTCACCCCTCCACTTT	CASSGDSSYNSPLHF
TRBD1	TRBV19	TRBJ1-2	NA	TGTGCCAGTACCAAGGGGACAGAATCACCCACGGAGTTAGGCTATGGCTACACCTTC	CASTKGTESPTELGYGYTF
TRBD1	TRBV27	TRBJ1-6	NA	TGTGCCAGCAGTTTTGGACAGGTCGAATCACCCCTCCACTTT	CASSFGQVESPLHF
TRBD1	TRBV28	TRBJ1-1	NA	TGTGCCAGCAGTCTGACAGGGGCGGCTTTCTTT	CASSLTGAAFF
NA	TRBV6-2/TRBV6-3	TRBJ1-5	NA	TGTGCCAGCAGTTACGCGGGGAATCAGCCCCAGCATTTT	CASSYAGNQPQHF
TRBD2	TRBV5-1	TRBJ2-3	once	TGCGCCAGCAGCCTAGGGACTAGCGACGATACGCAGTATTTT	CASSLGTSDDTQYF
TRBD1	TRBV11-2	TRBJ1-4	NA	TGTGCCAGCAGCCCTCGAGGGGGCAGAAATAATGAAAAACTGTTTTTT	CASSPRGGRNNEKLFF
NA	TRBV14	TRBJ1-2	NA	TGTGCCAGCAGCCAATTCAAGGGGCCGGACTATGGCTACACCTTC	CASSQFKGPDYGYTF
NA	TRBV11-2	TRBJ1-5	many	TGTGCCAGCAGCTTGGGGCTAAATCAGCCCCAGCATTTT	CASSLGLNQPQHF
NA	TRBV2	TRBJ2-7	once	TGTGCCAGCAGTGATTCCCCCCGCGAGCAGTACTTC	CASSDSPREQYF
TRBD1	TRBV7-9	TRBJ2-3	NA	TGTGCCAGCCGCTGGACAGGGGGAAACTCAGATACGCAGTATTTT	CASRWTGGNSDTQYF
NA	TRBV7-2	TRBJ1-6	few	TGTGCCAGCAGCTTAGACAGGGTTTCACCCCTCCACTTT	CASSLDRVSPLHF
TRBD1	TRBV7-9	TRBJ2-6	once	TGTGCCAGCAGCCCCTACAGGGGTAACGGGGCCAACGTCCTGACTTTC	CASSPYRGNGANVLTF
NA	TRBV30	TRBJ2-7	few	TGTGCCTGGAGTGTGCGGGGCTACGAGCAGTACTTC	CAWSVRGYEQYF
TRBD1	TRBV5-1	TRBJ1-3	once	TGCGCCAGCAGCGGCCAGGACAGGACTGGAAACACCATATATTTT	CASSGQDRTGNTIYF
TRBD1	TRBV28	TRBJ1-4	NA	TGTGCCAGCAGGTCGACAGGGGGCGTCCGGTTTGAAAAACTGTTTTTT	CASRSTGGVRFEKLFF
NA	TRBV29-1	TRBJ2-1	NA	TGCAGCGTTGTGGCCCTCGGGGGCTACAATGAGCAGTTCTTC	CSVVALGGYNEQFF
NA	TRBV28	TRBJ2-5	NA	TGTGCCAGCAGTTTACCAGACAGACAAGAGACCCAGTACTTC	CASSLPDRQETQYF
NA	TRBV18	TRBJ1-4	NA	TGTGCCAGCTCACCAGACACTCTGAAAAAACTGTTTTTT	CASSPDTLKKLFF
NA	TRBV12-3/TRBV12-4	TRBJ2-7	NA	TGTGCCAGCAGTCCCCTCCGCGAGCAGTACTTC	CASSPLREQYF
NA	TRBV3-1/TRBV3-2	TRBJ2-3	NA	TGTGCCAGCAGCCAAGGGAGGCAGCGGGGCACAGATACGCAGTATTTT	CASSQGRQRGTDTQYF
NA	TRBV7-9	TRBJ1-2	NA	TGTGCCAGCAGAGCGCAGTCGGAGTATGGCTACACCTTC	CASRAQSEYGYTF
TRBD1	TRBV19	TRBJ1-6	NA	TGTGCCAGTAGTGAACATTACAGGGGTGGGACACCCCTCCACTTT	CASSEHYRGGTPLHF
TRBD1	TRBV19	TRBJ2-7	NA	TGTGCCAGTAGTATAGGCGCCGGGACAGGGGATTACGAGCAGTACTTC	CASSIGAGTGDYEQYF
NA	TRBV9	TRBJ2-7	once	TGTGCCAGCAGCAACCAGGACATCTCCTACGAGCAGTACTTC	CASSNQDISYEQYF
NA	TRBV14	TRBJ2-7	once	TGTGCCAGCAGCCAAGGGGCGGCAGGGGTCGGGTACGAGCAGTACTTC	CASSQGAAGVGYEQYF
NA	TRBV6-5	TRBJ1-3	NA	TGTGCCAGCCTCGGACAGTACTCTGGAAACACCATATATTTT	CASLGQYSGNTIYF
TRBD1	TRBV10-3	TRBJ2-2	NA	TGTGCCATTGGTACCGGGACAGGGATGCCCGGGGAGCTGTTTTTT	CAIGTGTGMPGELFF
TRBD2	TRBV2	TRBJ2-2	NA	TGTGCCAGCAGTGAAGCGGCTAGCGGGGGGTCGTCCGGGGAGCTGTTTTTT	CASSEAASGGSSGELFF
NA	TRBV18	TRBJ2-1	NA	TGTGCCAGCTCACCACCCGGTTTTTACAATGAGCAGTTCTTC	CASSPPGFYNEQFF